The rows below give T cell receptor beta chains drawn from one sample of a study of immune evolution from preneoplasia to lung adenocarcinoma. Here immunoSEQ multiplex PCR was the method, and the copy in TCRdb shows in-frame clones only, minus some. The sample has about 21,000 clones; approximately 71% are singletons. Sequencing input: FFPE invasive lung adenocarcinoma tissue. These receptors originate from a person between 60 and 70 years old with lung adenocarcinoma. The CDR3 runs from the conserved cysteine through the conserved F or W. A D gene is named only where the DNA matches it firmly. Some rows mark clone size as missing; the rest say once, few, many or name a class of expanded clone.

CASSLEAGAYYEQYF	TGCGCCAGCAGCTTGGAGGCGGGAGCATACTACGAGCAGTACTTC	few	15	TRBD2	TRBJ2-7	TRBV5-1
CASSLVFPGYEQYF	TGCGCCAGCAGCTTGGTTTTTCCCGGATACGAGCAGTACTTC	NA	14	NA	TRBJ2-7	TRBV5-1
CASSLAQDNYGYTF	TGCGCCAGCAGCTTGGCACAGGATAACTATGGCTACACCTTC	NA	14	NA	TRBJ1-2	TRBV5-1
CASSPGLINEKLFF	TGTGCCAGCAGTCCGGGACTCATTAATGAAAAACTGTTTTTT	NA	14	NA	TRBJ1-4	TRBV5-8
CASRHGQGSNEKLFF	TGTGCCAGCAGACATGGACAGGGGTCGAATGAAAAACTGTTTTTT	NA	15	TRBD1	TRBJ1-4	TRBV7-9
CASSPLLLYGYTF	TGTGCCAGCAGTCCACTACTCCTCTATGGCTACACCTTC	NA	13	NA	TRBJ1-2	TRBV28
CASSLVDRGGTVGYTF	TGCGCCAGCAGCTTGGTAGATCGAGGCGGGACAGTTGGCTACACCTTC	NA	16	TRBD1	TRBJ1-2	TRBV5-1
CASSSAQGLNTEAFF	TGCGCCAGCAGCTCGGCGCAGGGATTGAACACTGAAGCTTTCTTT	NA	15	NA	TRBJ1-1	TRBV5-1
CASSLSQRALYRGLNEKLFF	TGCGCCAGCAGCTTGTCACAGAGGGCCCTTTACAGGGGACTTAATGAAAAACTGTTTTTT	once	20	TRBD1	TRBJ1-4	TRBV5-1
CASSLVGGASTGELFF	TGTGCCAGCAGCTTAGTGGGGGGGGCGAGCACCGGGGAGCTGTTTTTT	NA	16	NA	TRBJ2-2	TRBV7-6
CASSIGGGSSYEQYF	TGTGCCAGTAGTATCGGCGGGGGAAGCTCCTACGAGCAGTACTTC	NA	15	TRBD2	TRBJ2-7	TRBV19
CASSADVGTEAFF	TGTGCCAGCAGTGCGGATGTTGGCACTGAAGCTTTCTTT	NA	13	NA	TRBJ1-1	TRBV6-5
CASSIVARQGGGYTF	TGTGCCAGTAGTATAGTGGCCCGGCAGGGTGGCGGCTACACCTTC	NA	15	NA	TRBJ1-2	TRBV19
CASKGAASGLGLETQYF	TGTGCCAGCAAAGGGGCCGCGAGTGGTCTCGGATTAGAGACCCAGTACTTC	medium-sized	17	NA	TRBJ2-5	TRBV28
CASSRVSLEAKNIQYF	TGTGCCAGCAGCAGGGTATCCCTGGAAGCCAAAAACATTCAGTACTTC	once	16	NA	TRBJ2-4	TRBV6-6
CASSLYGGTEAFF	TGTGCCAGCAGCTTGTATGGCGGGACTGAAGCTTTCTTT	NA	13	NA	TRBJ1-1	TRBV5-8
CASSYRDYNEQFF	TGTGCCAGCAGTTACCGCGATTATAATGAGCAGTTCTTC	NA	13	NA	TRBJ2-1	TRBV6-5
CASSPQEGQPQHF	TGTGCCAGCTCACCACAGGAGGGGCAGCCCCAGCATTTT	NA	13	NA	TRBJ1-5	TRBV18
CASQAIAGGGWDEQFF	TGCGCCAGCCAGGCAATAGCGGGAGGAGGTTGGGATGAGCAGTTCTTC	NA	16	TRBD2	TRBJ2-1	TRBV5-1
CASSRRSSTEAFF	TGTGCCAGTAGCAGGAGGAGTAGCACTGAAGCTTTCTTT	few	13	NA	TRBJ1-1	TRBV19
CAWSPGVHYGYTF	TGTGCCTGGAGTCCCGGGGTCCACTATGGCTACACCTTC	NA	13	NA	TRBJ1-2	TRBV30
CASSRYSSGALINEKLFF	TGCGCCAGCAGTCGATATTCCTCCGGGGCCCTAATAAATGAAAAACTGTTTTTT	NA	18	NA	TRBJ1-4	TRBV4-1
CASRGLAGGENNEQFF	TGCGCCAGCAGGGGACTAGCGGGAGGGGAAAACAATGAGCAGTTCTTC	few	16	TRBD2	TRBJ2-1	TRBV10-2
CASSLGNVEQFF	TGTGCCAGCAGCTTGGGGAACGTTGAGCAGTTCTTC	NA	12	NA	TRBJ2-1	TRBV7-9
CASSQAVDQPQHF	TGCGCCAGCAGCCAGGCGGTCGATCAGCCCCAGCATTTT	NA	13	NA	TRBJ1-5	TRBV4-1
CASRSAGGNYGYTF	TGTGCCAGCAGGTCCGCAGGGGGCAACTATGGCTACACCTTC	NA	14	TRBD1	TRBJ1-2	TRBV28